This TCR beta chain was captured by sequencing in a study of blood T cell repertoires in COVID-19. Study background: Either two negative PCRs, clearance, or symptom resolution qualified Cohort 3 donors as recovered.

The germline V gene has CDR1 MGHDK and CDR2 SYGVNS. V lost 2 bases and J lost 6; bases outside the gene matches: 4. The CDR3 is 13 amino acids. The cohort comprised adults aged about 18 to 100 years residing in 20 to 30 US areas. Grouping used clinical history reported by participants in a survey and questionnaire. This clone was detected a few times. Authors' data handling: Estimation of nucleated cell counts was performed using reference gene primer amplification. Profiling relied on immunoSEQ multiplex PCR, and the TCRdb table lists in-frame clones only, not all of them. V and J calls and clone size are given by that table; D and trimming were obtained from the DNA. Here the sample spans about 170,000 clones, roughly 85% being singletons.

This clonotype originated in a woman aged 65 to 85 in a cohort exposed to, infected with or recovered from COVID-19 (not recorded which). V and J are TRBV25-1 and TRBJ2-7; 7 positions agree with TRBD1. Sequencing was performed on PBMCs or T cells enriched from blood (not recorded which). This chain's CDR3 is CASSEGQVGEQYF. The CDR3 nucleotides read TGTGCCAGCAGTGAAGGACAGGTTGGCGAGCAGTACTTC.